The rows below give T cell receptor beta chains drawn from one sample of a study of regulatory T cells in long-lasting Graves disease. TCRdb fed the multiplex PCR reads into MiXCR, producing one record per CDR3 protein. Among roughly 360,000 distinct CDR3 sequences listed, about 11% were seen once. The sample was also reused in another study, on T cells in Graves' hyperthyroidism and ophthalmopathy.

The source was peripheral blood mononuclear cells (PBMCs), collected at new diagnosis, from a patient treated with antithyroid drugs. Receptors originate from a woman under 30 with Graves disease. CDR3s include the opening cysteine and the closing phenylalanine or tryptophan. The D gene is left open where the match is weak. The size of a clone is reported for some rows only, either as once, few or many, or as a class for expanded clones.

CDR3 DNA	CDR3 protein	D gene	V gene	clone size	J gene
TGTGCCAGCAGCCAAGACTCGGGGAGGGCCTATGGCTACACCTTC	CASSQDSGRAYGYTF	-	TRBV3-1	many	TRBJ1-2
TGCGCCAGCAGCGCGGACGGGGACACAGATACGCAGTATTTT	CASSADGDTDTQYF	-	TRBV4-3	-	TRBJ2-3
TGTGCTAGTGGTTTCCGGCTAGCGGGGCCATATCCGAACACCGGGGAGCTGTTTTTT	CASGFRLAGPYPNTGELFF	TRBD2	TRBV12-5	many	TRBJ2-2
TGCGCCAGCAGCTTGGCCGCAATCACAGATACGCAGTATTTT	CASSLAAITDTQYF	-	TRBV5-1	many	TRBJ2-3
TGTGCCAGTAGAAAGGGCAGAGTGACCGGGGAGCTGTTTTTT	CASRKGRVTGELFF	-	TRBV6-1	few	TRBJ2-2
TGTGCCAGCAGTGTTGGGTTTGATACGCAGTATTTT	CASSVGFDTQYF	-	TRBV2	-	TRBJ2-3
TGCGCCAGCAGCAGGAGACAGGGGAGCTCCTATAATTCACCCCTCCACTTT	CASSRRQGSSYNSPLHF	TRBD1	TRBV5-1	many	TRBJ1-6
TGTGCCAGCTCACCAGCGGGCGCGAACACCGGGGAGCTGTTTTTT	CASSPAGANTGELFF	-	TRBV18	many	TRBJ2-2
TGTGCCAGTACCTCCCGGGACAGGGGAAAGGGAAACACTGAAGCTTTCTTT	CASTSRDRGKGNTEAFF	TRBD1	TRBV19	many	TRBJ1-1
TGTGCCAGCAGCCAGACGGCGATGGGGAACTATGGCTACACCTTC	CASSQTAMGNYGYTF	-	TRBV7-9	few	TRBJ1-2
TGCAGTGCGAGACAGGGGGGTAACACTGAAGCTTTCTTT	CSARQGGNTEAFF	TRBD1	TRBV20-1	many	TRBJ1-1
TGTGCCAGCAGCTTGGATCTGGGGCTCGAGCAGTACTTC	CASSLDLGLEQYF	-	TRBV5-6	many	TRBJ2-7
TGTGCCAGCAGCTCGGACCTCACAGATACGCAGTATTTT	CASSSDLTDTQYF	-	TRBV7-8	many	TRBJ2-3
TGTGCCAGCAGCCAAGAGAACTCCGGGGGAAACACCATATATTTT	CASSQENSGGNTIYF	-	TRBV3-1	many	TRBJ1-3
TGTGCCAGCAGTGGGGACTTGAGCTCCTACAATGAGCAGTTCTTC	CASSGDLSSYNEQFF	-	TRBV2	many	TRBJ2-1
TGTGCCAGCAGTGAAAGGACAGGGGGCGGTCAGCCCCAGCATTTT	CASSERTGGGQPQHF	TRBD1	TRBV2	many	TRBJ1-5
TGTGCCAGCAGTTACTCGACCCTCCGGGGGAGTTCGGCTGAAGCTTTCTTT	CASSYSTLRGSSAEAFF	-	TRBV6-5	many	TRBJ1-1
TGTGCCAGCAGTTCCAGAGACAGGGGGCGCGTTAGCGGCCCCTACGAGCAGTACTTC	CASSSRDRGRVSGPYEQYF	TRBD1	TRBV27	few	TRBJ2-7
TGTGCCATCAAGGCCGCGGGGGGACAGGGGACATCGAACACCGGGGAGCTGTTTTTT	CAIKAAGGQGTSNTGELFF	TRBD1	TRBV10-3	many	TRBJ2-2
TGTGCCAGCAGCCCATTGTCCCTAAGTGGCACAGATACGCAGTATTTT	CASSPLSLSGTDTQYF	-	TRBV27	-	TRBJ2-3
TGTGCCAGCAGCTTCTTGCAGGGGAGCTCCTACGAGCAGTACTTC	CASSFLQGSSYEQYF	-	TRBV7-2	many	TRBJ2-7
TGTGCCATCAGTCCGGGACAGGGGGACCAAGAGACCCAGTACTTC	CAISPGQGDQETQYF	TRBD1	TRBV10-3	-	TRBJ2-5
TGTGCCAGCAGCTTATGGGGTCATAGCAATCAGCCCCAGCATTTT	CASSLWGHSNQPQHF	-	TRBV5-6	many	TRBJ1-5
TGTGCCAGCAGAAAACAGGGGCTGGATGGCTACACCTTC	CASRKQGLDGYTF	TRBD1	TRBV6-1	many	TRBJ1-2
TGTGCCAGCAGCCAATTGGGGGACTCCTACAATGAGCAGTTCTTC	CASSQLGDSYNEQFF	-	TRBV3-1	many	TRBJ2-1
TGTGCCAGCAGGGGACAGGGACCCCTCCACTTT	CASRGQGPLHF	TRBD1	TRBV6-1	many	TRBJ1-6
TGTGCCACCAGTGACTCCGGACTTAATGAGCAGTTCTTC	CATSDSGLNEQFF	-	TRBV24-1	-	TRBJ2-1
TGTGCCAGCAGTTTAAGCAGCAGGGGACCTAACTATGGCTACACCTTC	CASSLSSRGPNYGYTF	-	TRBV27	-	TRBJ1-2
TGTGCCAGCTCCCCAGGCGGGGAGTCGGGAAACACCATATATTTT	CASSPGGESGNTIYF	-	TRBV7-2	-	TRBJ1-3
TGTGCCAGTAGTTACGGGGGATACCAAGAGACCCAGTACTTC	CASSYGGYQETQYF	-	TRBV19	many	TRBJ2-5
TGTGCCAGCAGTTTACAGACGAGGCTAGCTCGGGAGACCCAGTACTTC	CASSLQTRLARETQYF	-	TRBV28	many	TRBJ2-5
TGCGCCAGCAGCCAAGATCGGATGGCCCAGGGGCGTTTAGAGACCCAGTACTTC	CASSQDRMAQGRLETQYF	-	TRBV4-3	-	TRBJ2-5
TGCGCCAGCAGCTTGGCGCAGGGTTACTACGAGCAGTACTTC	CASSLAQGYYEQYF	-	TRBV5-1	many	TRBJ2-7
TGCAGCGTTGTCCGGACTTGGGAATGGCAGTTCTTC	CSVVRTWEWQFF	-	TRBV29-1	many	TRBJ2-1
TGCGCCAGCAGCTTGGACTTAGGGGGGACAGCCTATGCTGAAGCTTTCTTT	CASSLDLGGTAYAEAFF	TRBD1	TRBV5-1	many	TRBJ1-1
TGCAGTGCTTCGTCCGGGACCTTATACACCGGGGAGCTGTTTTTT	CSASSGTLYTGELFF	-	TRBV20-1	-	TRBJ2-2
TGTGCCATCGCCCTGGACAGGGATAGTGGCTACACCTTC	CAIALDRDSGYTF	TRBD1	TRBV6-1	many	TRBJ1-2
TGTGCCAGCAGCTCTAACGGGGACACTGAAGCTTTCTTT	CASSSNGDTEAFF	-	TRBV7-9	many	TRBJ1-1
TGCAGTGCTAGAGATACTCACCGGGCAGGGTATTTAGATGAGCAGTTCTTC	CSARDTHRAGYLDEQFF	-	TRBV20-1	many	TRBJ2-1
TGTGCCAGCAGCTTAGAAACAGGGGGAGAGACCCAGTACTTC	CASSLETGGETQYF	TRBD1	TRBV7-2	many	TRBJ2-5
TGTGCCAGCAGTTTAGGGGGTAAGGGCGAGACCCAGTACTTC	CASSLGGKGETQYF	-	TRBV28	few	TRBJ2-5
TGTGCCAGCAGCCCCGGAGAAGGAGGTCAGCCCCAGCATTTT	CASSPGEGGQPQHF	-	TRBV5-5	many	TRBJ1-5
TGTGCCAGCAGTTCGCTCTTCCAGGGAGCGGTCCAGGATACGCAGTATTTT	CASSSLFQGAVQDTQYF	-	TRBV28	many	TRBJ2-3
TGTGCCAGCAAAGAAGACTCCCGAATTCCAGATACGCAGTATTTT	CASKEDSRIPDTQYF	-	TRBV6-1	few	TRBJ2-3
TGTGCCAGCAGTGTTGACTCGGAGGAGACCCAGTACTTC	CASSVDSEETQYF	-	TRBV12-3/TRBV12-4	many	TRBJ2-5
TGTGCCAGCAGCTGGGACTCCGTGAGAACTGAAGCTTTCTTT	CASSWDSVRTEAFF	-	TRBV12-3/TRBV12-4	many	TRBJ1-1
TGTGCCAGCAGCTTAGGATCGTCCGGACAGGAAAATGAAAAACTGTTTTTT	CASSLGSSGQENEKLFF	TRBD1	TRBV7-4	many	TRBJ1-4
TGCAGTGCTCCCAGGGATTGGAACACCGGGGAGCTGTTTTTT	CSAPRDWNTGELFF	-	TRBV20-1	many	TRBJ2-2